These 29 T cell receptor beta chains were all obtained from the same sample, sequenced in a study of T cell repertoires in cytomegalovirus infection. TCRdb passed the reads through MiXCR, listing each CDR3 protein once. The profile shows 200,000 to 300,000 distinct CDR3 sequences, approximately 9.2% of them singletons. The sequenced sample consisted of PBMCs. These receptors were obtained from a human donor in good health (CMV status not recorded). Some clones in this sample may be carry-over from other donors' samples.

At least ten counts were recorded for this clonotype. The V call is TRBV7-2, the J call TRBJ1-5; D perhaps matches TRBD1 (5 bases). The germline V gene encodes CDR1 SGHTA and CDR2 FQGNSA. The CDR3 contains 16 residues. The V end lost 4 bases, the J end lost 1 base, and 14 bases lay between the germline ends. The CDR3 DNA sequence: TGTGCCAGCAGCTCAGCCGGAGCAGGGAGCAATCAGCCCCAGCATTTT. The encoded protein is CASSSAGAGSNQPQHF.

This clonotype was found many times. This chain links TRBV7-2 with TRBJ2-2, with TRBD2 as a possible D gene (6 bases). Trimming removed 3 bases at V and 0 bases at J, with 11 bases between. Per the germline V gene, CDR1 is SGHTA and CDR2 is FQGNSA. The CDR3 length is 16 residues. CDR3 residues: CASSFDGGANTGELFF. Here the CDR3 DNA reads TGTGCCAGCAGCTTTGATGGCGGGGCGAACACCGGGGAGCTGTTTTTT.

In this sample, this clonotype turned up many times. V is TRBV7-2 and J is TRBJ2-2; D perhaps matches TRBD2 (6 bases). V was cut by 3 bases and J by 1 base, with 9 bases left in between. The CDR3 runs 15 residues. The germline gives CDR1 SGHTA, CDR2 FQGNSA. This CDR3 is CASSFLSGNTGELFF. CDR3 nucleotides: TGTGCCAGCAGCTTCCTTAGCGGGAACACCGGGGAGCTGTTTTTT. Filled out from reference TRBV7-2 and TRBJ2-2, the complete variable domain reads GAGVSQSPSNKVTEKGKDVELRCDPISGHTALYWYRQSLGQGLEFLIYFQGNSAPDKSGLPSDRFSAERTGGSVSTLTIQRTQQEDSAVYLCASSFLSGNTGELFFGEGSRLTVL.

This clonotype appeared many times. The chain recombines TRBV7-2 with TRBJ1-2; 7 bases agree with TRBD1. This CDR3 contains 16 residues. J was trimmed by 7 bases and V by 0 bases; bases with no gene match: 11. CDR1 SGHTA and CDR2 FQGNSA come from the germline V gene. The CDR3 is CASSLARRQGGAGYTF. CDR3 DNA: TGTGCCAGCAGCTTAGCGCGGAGACAGGGAGGCGCTGGCTACACCTTC.

This clonotype was found a few times. The V and J genes are TRBV14 and TRBJ2-3, with D tentatively TRBD1 (5 bases). The germline V and J ends were trimmed by 1 base and 6 bases, with 17 bases remaining between them. The CDR3 consists of 16 residues. From germline, CDR1 is SGHDN and CDR2 FVKESK. CDR3 protein: CASSQGRGLLVDTQYF. The CDR3 DNA reads as TGTGCCAGCAGCCAAGGAAGGGGATTATTGGTGGATACGCAGTATTTT.

There are many counts of this clonotype. The chain combines TRBV7-2 with TRBJ2-3; no firm D call. The V end lost 4 bases, the J end lost 2 bases, and 13 bases lay between the germline ends. Germline CDR1 and CDR2: SGHTA and FQGNSA. The CDR3 runs 15 residues. The CDR3 DNA reads as TGTGCCAGCAGCTCCCGCCCGCTCCTCACAGATACGCAGTATTTT. Translating it yields CASSSRPLLTDTQYF.

This clonotype has more than one count but fewer than ten. The chain joins TRBV19 to TRBJ1-6; D gene unclear. CDR3 size: 14 residues. Deletions cut 5 bases from V and 7 bases from J, with 12 bases between. Per the germline V gene, CDR1 is LNHDA and CDR2 is SQIVND (reference sequence). The CDR3 nucleotides are TGTGCCAGTAGTGAGGGCGCGAGGAATTCACCCCTCCACTTT. This encodes CASSEGARNSPLHF.

This clonotype has ten or more counts. This chain connects TRBV7-6 to TRBJ1-1; 8 bases fit TRBD1. This CDR3 is built from 14 residues. The V segment lost 6 bases and the J segment 1 base; nucleotides outside the gene matches: 4. Germline V gene sequence: CDR1 SGHVS, CDR2 FNYEAQ. This chain's CDR3 is CASSTGTGNTEAFF. The CDR3 coding sequence is TGTGCCAGCAGTACCGGGACAGGGAACACTGAAGCTTTCTTT.

The chain links TRBV5-1 to TRBJ1-2; D gene unclear. Trimming removed 4 bases at V and 2 bases at J, with 9 bases between. This CDR3 comprises 13 residues. CDR1 is SGHRS, CDR2 YFSETQ, per germline. This chain's CDR3 is CASSPLSNYGYTF. CDR3 bases: TGCGCCAGCAGCCCGCTGTCCAACTATGGCTACACCTTC.

The V call is TRBV29-1, the J call TRBJ2-1; 13 bases fit TRBD2. The CDR3 is made up of 15 amino acids. CDR1 and CDR2 from the germline V gene are SQVTM and ANQGSEA. The ends lost 2 bases at V and 9 bases at J; junction bases unmatched: 7. The CDR3 region has the DNA TGCAGCGTTGAAACCGGGACTAGCGGGAAGTTTGAGCAGTTCTTC. Encoded protein: CSVETGTSGKFEQFF.

In its sample, this clonotype was seen many times. V and J are TRBV19 and TRBJ2-7; possibly TRBD1 or TRBD2 for D (5 bases each). This CDR3 is 15 amino acids long. V lost 5 bases, J lost 3 bases, and 17 bases lay in between. Germline lookup yields CDR1 LNHDA and CDR2 SQIVND (reference sequence). The CDR3: CASSSAGDGVYEQYF. CDR3 bases: TGTGCCAGTAGTTCGGCCGGGGACGGGGTCTACGAGCAGTACTTC. The whole variable domain, filled in from reference TRBV19 and TRBJ2-7, reads DGGITQSPKYLFRKEGQNVTLSCEQNLNHDAMYWYRQDPGQGLRLIYYSQIVNDFQKGDIAEGYSVSREKKESFPLTVTSAQKNPTAFYLCASSSAGDGVYEQYFGPGTRLTVT.

This chain links TRBV20-1 with TRBJ2-7; 7 positions match TRBD2. The germline gives CDR1 DFQATT, CDR2 SNEGSKA (reference sequence). CDR3 length: 17 residues. The V segment lost 3 bases and the J segment 5 bases; nucleotides outside the gene matches: 19. Here the CDR3 reads CSASRFGGNSRINEQYF. CDR3 in DNA: TGCAGTGCTAGCCGGTTCGGGGGGAATTCTCGAATCAACGAGCAGTACTTC.

By frequency in the sample, this clonotype is medium-sized. The J gene is TRBJ1-4, the V gene TRBV7-2, with 7 bases fitting TRBD1. From germline, CDR1 is SGHTA and CDR2 FQGNSA. The CDR3 is 15 residues long. V lost 1 base to trimming and J lost 5 bases; unmatched junction nucleotides: 4. CDR3 nucleotides: TGTGCCAGCAGCTTAGACAGGGGTCTAAATGAAAAACTGTTTTTT. It encodes CASSLDRGLNEKLFF.

Ten or more counts support this clonotype. V is TRBV7-9 and J is TRBJ1-2, with 9 bases matching TRBD1. V was clipped by 1 base and J by 6 bases; unmatched bases: 3. The CDR3 has 14 residues. Per the germline V gene, CDR1 is SEHNR and CDR2 is FQNEAQ (reference sequence). The CDR3 loop reads CASSLGQGVDGYTF. The CDR3, as DNA: TGTGCCAGCAGCTTAGGACAGGGGGTCGATGGCTACACCTTC.

This clonotype was detected ten times or more. The rearrangement uses TRBV7-2 and TRBJ2-1; 10 bases line up with TRBD2. Losses at the gene ends were 5 bases for V and 11 bases for J; bases not matched to a gene: 12. The CDR3 length is 15 residues. Germline V gene data show CDR1 as SGHTA and CDR2 as FQGNSA. CDR3 sequence reads: CASSQREGLMVQQFF. In DNA, the CDR3 is TGTGCCAGCAGCCAGCGGGAGGGCCTAATGGTACAGCAGTTCTTC.

The sample holds many counts of this clonotype. The rearrangement links TRBV29-1 to TRBJ1-2; D is perhaps TRBD1 (5 bases). The CDR3 runs to 12 residues. Trimming pared 6 bases from V and 5 bases from J, leaving 13 bases between. Germline loops: CDR1 SQVTM, CDR2 ANQGSEA. The DNA for the CDR3 is TGCAGCGTCCCTGGGCCAGGGTATGGCTACACCTTC. It codes for CSVPGPGYGYTF.

The table lists this clonotype with many counts. The chain uses TRBV7-6 and TRBJ2-3; D is unresolved. Germline assignment: CDR1 SGHVS and CDR2 FNYEAQ. V shed 5 bases and J shed 3 bases, with 12 bases lying between them. The CDR3 is made up of 14 amino acids. The CDR3 DNA reads TGTGCCAGCAGCGGAGAGTACCAAACAGATACGCAGTATTTT. Encoded protein: CASSGEYQTDTQYF.

There are many counts of this clonotype. The rearrangement joins TRBV7-2 to TRBJ2-5; 9 bases agree with TRBD1. The J segment lost 7 bases and the V segment lost 5 bases, leaving 5 bases of the junction unmatched. Germline V gene lookup returns CDR1 SGHTA and CDR2 FQGNSA. This CDR3 has 13 residues. The CDR3 coding sequence is TGTGCCAGCAGCACAGAGACAGGGGGGACCCAGTACTTC. This codes for CASSTETGGTQYF.

This clonotype was found many times. The chain couples TRBV5-6 to TRBJ2-7, with 10 bases identical to TRBD2. The V segment lost 2 bases and the J segment 6 bases; nucleotides outside the gene matches: 5. The CDR3 runs to 14 residues. Germline V lookup: CDR1 SGHDT, CDR2 YYEEEE. This chain's CDR3 is CASSFPGLASEQYF. The CDR3, as DNA: TGTGCCAGCAGCTTCCCGGGACTAGCGTCCGAGCAGTACTTC.

In its sample, this clonotype was seen a few times. The chain links TRBV19 to TRBJ1-2; no clear D. CDR3 size: 12 residues. Germline V gene lookup returns CDR1 LNHDA and CDR2 SQIVND (reference sequence). V was clipped by 7 bases and J by 2 bases, with 8 bases between them. DNA for the CDR3: TGTGCCAGTAAGGAAGTCAACTATGGCTACACCTTC. Protein: CASKEVNYGYTF.

This chain links TRBV12-3 or TRBV12-4 with TRBJ2-7, with D maybe TRBD2 (5 bases). This CDR3 is built from 14 residues. Trimming cost V 2 bases and J 6 bases, with 14 bases left between them. DNA for the CDR3: TGTGCCAGCAGTTTAAGGCTAGCAGAGGGCGAGCAGTACTTC. The encoded protein is CASSLRLAEGEQYF.

In this sample, this clonotype turned up many times. The V and J genes are TRBV12-3 or TRBV12-4 and TRBJ2-2; 12 positions agree with TRBD2. V shed 6 bases and J 2 bases; nucleotides not matched to a gene: 7. This CDR3 contains 17 residues. CDR3 region: CASSLGLAGINTGELFF. CDR3 nucleotide sequence: TGTGCCAGCAGCCTGGGACTAGCGGGCATAAACACCGGGGAGCTGTTTTTT.

This clonotype was recorded many times. The chain is built from TRBV7-2 and TRBJ1-5, with D perhaps matching TRBD1 (5 bases). CDR1 and CDR2 (germline): SGHTA, FQGNSA. Trimming took 1 base from V and 4 from J, leaving 11 bases between them. CDR3 length: 15 residues. Here the CDR3 DNA reads TGTGCCAGCAGCTTAGAGGGGCAGACGAATCAGCCCCAGCATTTT. Translated: CASSLEGQTNQPQHF. The full variable domain, rest sourced from reference TRBV7-2 and TRBJ1-5, is GAGVSQSPSNKVTEKGKDVELRCDPISGHTALYWYRQSLGQGLEFLIYFQGNSAPDKSGLPSDRFSAERTGGSVSTLTIQRTQQEDSAVYLCASSLEGQTNQPQHFGDGTRLSIL.

The chain recombines TRBV6-6 with TRBJ1-1; possible D gene TRBD1, 6 bases. This CDR3 region has 14 residues. CDR1 and CDR2 (germline): MNHNY, SVGAGI (reference sequence). V shed 4 bases and J shed 6 bases, with 15 bases lying between them. The CDR3 bases are TGTGCCAGCAGTTTTCAGGGGCAAGGGGCTGAAGCTTTCTTT. Translated, it gives CASSFQGQGAEAFF.

There are many counts of this clonotype. The chain uses TRBV28 and TRBJ1-2, with 8 positions matching TRBD1. V was pared by 4 bases and J by 8 bases, with 21 bases of the junction left unmatched. Germline CDR1 reads MDHEN; CDR2 reads SYDVKM. The CDR3 runs 18 residues. The CDR3 bases are TGTGCCAGCAGTTCCCTCGTCCCAACTTCCGCAGGGGGCGCGGGCTACACCTTC. It specifies CASSSLVPTSAGGAGYTF.

This clonotype was found many times. The V gene is TRBV6-2 or TRBV6-3, the J gene TRBJ2-7; perhaps TRBD2 as D (5 bases). The germline V gene has CDR1 MNHEY and CDR2 SVGEGT. The CDR3 loop spans 14 amino acids. V dropped 0 bases and J dropped 4 bases, with 10 bases sitting between them. The CDR3 nucleotides are TGTGCCAGCAGTTACTCACGGACGGGGTACGAGCAGTACTTC. Its translation: CASSYSRTGYEQYF.

This clonotype was found many times. J is TRBJ2-7 and V is TRBV7-8; no reliable D call. V was trimmed by 2 bases and J by 6 bases, leaving 8 bases between them. CDR3 length: 12 residues. CDR1 and CDR2 (germline): SGHVS, FQNEAQ. The CDR3 coding sequence is TGTGCCAGCAGCTTAAAGGAAGGCGAGCAGTACTTC. Protein product: CASSLKEGEQYF. The whole variable domain, remainder taken from reference TRBV7-8 and TRBJ2-7, is GAGVSQSPRYKVAKRGQDVALRCDPISGHVSLFWYQQALGQGPEFLTYFQNEAQLDKSGLPSDRFFAERPEGSVSTLKIQRTQQEDSAVYLCASSLKEGEQYFGPGTRLTVT.

V and J are TRBV19 and TRBJ1-5; 7 bases agree with TRBD1. V gave up 6 bases and J gave up 3 bases; unmatched junction bases: 5. This CDR3 has 14 residues. The germline gives CDR1 LNHDA, CDR2 SQIVND (reference sequence). The CDR3 loop reads CASRDRIINQPQHF. As DNA, the CDR3 is TGTGCCAGTAGGGACAGGATAATCAATCAGCCCCAGCATTTT.

CDR3 coding DNA: TGTGCCAGCAGTCCCACCCGGGGGATAGGGGTCGGCTACACCTTC. Translation gives CASSPTRGIGVGYTF. V usage is TRBV27 and J usage is TRBJ1-2, with D maybe TRBD1 (5 bases). Germline CDR1 and CDR2: MNHEY and SMNVEV (reference sequence). This CDR3 has 15 residues. The V gene lost 5 bases and the J gene lost 8 bases, with 21 bases spanning the gap.